These T cell receptor beta chains were read from a single sample in a study of cytomegalovirus exposure and HLA in healthy donors. TCRdb's table, derived via immunoSEQ multiplex PCR, lists solely in-frame clones and lacks some. The sample shows roughly 150,000 clones, roughly 81% of them seen only once. The specimen was PBMCs. These receptors were collected from a man younger than 45 in good health and CMV-seropositive. Both conserved end residues are part of each CDR3. D genes are given only for firm matches. Size is omitted from some rows. Given values are once, few, many or a class for expanded clones.

V gene	D gene	J gene	clone size	CDR3 protein	CDR3 DNA
TRBV12-1	-	TRBJ2-1	-	CASSFAPPILGQVEQFF	TGTGCCAGCAGCTTTGCGCCTCCGATTCTGGGACAGGTTGAGCAGTTCTTC
TRBV30	TRBD1	TRBJ1-2	-	CAWSVQGGYGYTF	TGTGCCTGGAGTGTACAGGGGGGCTATGGCTACACCTTC
TRBV9	-	TRBJ2-7	-	CASSLSNFGYEQYF	TGTGCCAGCAGCCTAAGCAATTTCGGCTACGAGCAGTACTTC
TRBV6-1	TRBD1	TRBJ2-6	-	CASSEGQGFWANVLTF	TGTGCCAGCAGTGAAGGACAGGGATTTTGGGCCAACGTCCTGACTTTC
TRBV4-1	-	TRBJ1-2	-	CASSQDSDYGYTF	TGCGCCAGCAGCCAAGATTCTGACTATGGCTACACCTTC
TRBV7-9	TRBD1	TRBJ1-2	-	CASSSGQGGYTF	TGTGCCAGCAGCTCGGGACAGGGAGGCTACACCTTC
TRBV7-6	-	TRBJ2-5	-	CASSLGRAQETQYF	TGTGCCAGCAGCTTAGGAAGAGCCCAAGAGACCCAGTACTTC
TRBV4-1	-	TRBJ1-5	-	CASSFDRSSNQPQHF	TGCGCCAGCAGCTTCGACAGGTCCAGCAATCAGCCCCAGCATTTT
TRBV4-2	TRBD1	TRBJ2-7	-	CASSQAGQGSYEQYF	TGTGCCAGCAGCCAAGCCGGACAGGGTTCCTACGAGCAGTACTTC
TRBV20-1	-	TRBJ1-1	-	CSASIGAEAFF	TGCAGTGCTAGTATAGGAGCTGAAGCTTTCTTT
TRBV5-1	-	TRBJ2-3	-	CASSSARGSPDTQYF	TGCGCCAGCAGCTCCGCTAGGGGGTCCCCCGATACGCAGTATTTT
TRBV7-9	-	TRBJ2-5	-	CASTVLSETQYF	TGTGCCAGCACCGTTCTAAGCGAGACCCAGTACTTC
TRBV7-2	-	TRBJ1-5	-	CASRQTENQPQHF	TGTGCCAGCAGACAGACAGAGAATCAGCCCCAGCATTTT
TRBV2	TRBD1	TRBJ1-1	-	CASRGQATRNTEAFF	TGTGCCAGCAGAGGACAGGCAACTCGGAACACTGAAGCTTTCTTT
TRBV7-3	TRBD2	TRBJ2-3	-	CASSLTSGSTDTQYF	TGTGCCAGCAGCTTGACTAGCGGATCCACAGATACGCAGTATTTT
TRBV7-2	TRBD2	TRBJ2-3	-	CASRLGGGRATDTQYF	TGTGCCAGCAGATTAGGGGGCGGGAGGGCCACAGATACGCAGTATTTT
TRBV19	TRBD2	TRBJ2-5	-	CASSMESGSGETQYF	TGTGCCAGTAGTATGGAGAGCGGGAGCGGTGAGACCCAGTACTTC
TRBV7-8	-	TRBJ1-1	-	CASSEGEPEAFF	TGTGCCAGCAGCGAGGGGGAGCCTGAAGCTTTCTTT
TRBV5-4	TRBD2	TRBJ2-7	-	CASSLGPSGTLTNAYEQYF	TGTGCCAGCAGCCTGGGGCCTAGCGGGACCCTCACAAATGCCTACGAGCAGTACTTC
TRBV29-1	-	TRBJ1-3	-	CSVTGFGNTIYF	TGCAGCGTAACAGGGTTTGGAAACACCATATATTTT
TRBV11-3	-	TRBJ2-3	-	CASSLGLAYSTDTQYF	TGTGCCAGCAGCTTAGGTCTAGCGTACAGCACAGATACGCAGTATTTT
TRBV5-4	-	TRBJ2-3	-	CASSTTSSDTQYF	TGTGCCAGCAGCACGACTAGTTCCGATACGCAGTATTTT
TRBV6-1	TRBD1	TRBJ2-3	-	CASIRQGTADTQYF	TGTGCCAGCATTAGACAGGGGACAGCAGATACGCAGTATTTT
TRBV29-1	-	TRBJ2-3	-	CSGRSAPDTQYF	TGCAGCGGCCGGTCTGCTCCGGATACGCAGTATTTT
TRBV9	TRBD2	TRBJ2-7	-	CASSAGGGPPHEQYF	TGTGCCAGCAGCGCGGGAGGGGGGCCGCCTCACGAGCAGTACTTC
TRBV13	TRBD2	TRBJ2-5	-	CASSSQLATQETQYF	TGTGCCAGCAGCTCCCAACTAGCGACCCAAGAGACCCAGTACTTC
TRBV11-1	-	TRBJ2-1	-	CASSHSPPRNEQFF	TGTGCCAGCAGCCATTCGCCTCCCAGGAATGAGCAGTTCTTC
TRBV7-6	TRBD1	TRBJ1-2	once	CASSHGDRGHYGYGYTF	TGTGCCAGCAGCCACGGGGACAGGGGGCATTACGGCTATGGCTACACCTTC
TRBV5-4	-	TRBJ2-3	few	CASRFSGTDTQYF	TGTGCCAGCAGGTTTAGCGGCACAGATACGCAGTATTTT
TRBV5-1	TRBD1	TRBJ2-5	-	CASSLRGPQETQYF	TGCGCCAGCAGCTTGAGGGGGCCCCAAGAGACCCAGTACTTC
TRBV6-1	-	TRBJ2-2	-	CASRRSNWNTGELFF	TGTGCCAGCAGGAGGTCTAATTGGAACACCGGGGAGCTGTTTTTT
TRBV7-2	TRBD2	TRBJ2-3	-	CASSSSGSGSDTQYF	TGTGCCAGCAGCTCTAGCGGGAGTGGGTCAGATACGCAGTATTTT
TRBV27	-	TRBJ2-2	-	CASSYRVRTGELFF	TGTGCCAGCAGTTACCGAGTACGGACCGGGGAGCTGTTTTTT
TRBV2	-	TRBJ2-1	-	CASRRGGYNEQFF	TGTGCCAGCAGAAGGGGTGGCTACAATGAGCAGTTCTTC
TRBV11-2	TRBD2	TRBJ2-7	-	CASSLEGSGSKEYEQYF	TGTGCCAGCAGCTTAGAAGGGAGCGGGAGTAAGGAGTACGAGCAGTACTTC
TRBV30	TRBD1	TRBJ2-7	-	CAWSRLPDRAYEQYF	TGTGCCTGGAGTCGCCTCCCGGACAGGGCCTACGAGCAGTACTTC
TRBV19	TRBD1	TRBJ2-4	-	CAPGWGQSNIQYF	TGTGCCCCCGGTTGGGGACAGTCAAACATTCAGTACTTC
TRBV5-1	TRBD2	TRBJ2-3	-	CASSLGLAGGPTDTQYF	TGCGCCAGCAGCCTGGGACTAGCGGGAGGGCCTACAGATACGCAGTATTTT
TRBV30	-	TRBJ1-4	once	CAWSTSGSPEKLFF	TGTGCCTGGAGTACCTCCGGGTCCCCAGAAAAACTGTTTTTT
TRBV19	-	TRBJ1-2	once	CASSIGTVPTYTF	TGTGCCAGTAGTATAGGGACTGTTCCGACCTACACCTTC
TRBV30	-	TRBJ2-7	-	CAWGRGGSYEQYF	TGTGCCTGGGGGCGTGGGGGCTCCTACGAGCAGTACTTC
TRBV9	-	TRBJ1-2	-	CASSVDRGYGYTF	TGTGCCAGCAGCGTAGACCGGGGGTATGGCTACACCTTC
TRBV4-3	-	TRBJ1-2	-	CASSQDKRGGYTF	TGCGCCAGCAGCCAAGATAAAAGGGGTGGCTACACCTTC
TRBV6-1	-	TRBJ1-2	-	CASSEAGGAVYGYTF	TGTGCCAGCAGTGAAGCGGGAGGGGCAGTCTATGGCTACACCTTC
TRBV14	-	TRBJ2-3	-	CASSRFTGPGTDTQYF	TGTGCCAGCAGCCGCTTCACAGGGCCGGGCACAGATACGCAGTATTTT
TRBV7-9	-	TRBJ1-1	-	CASSRRQNTEAFF	TGTGCCAGCAGCAGGCGACAGAACACTGAAGCTTTCTTT
TRBV7-9	TRBD2	TRBJ2-7	-	CASSRTSGIPYEQYF	TGTGCCAGCAGCCGGACTAGCGGAATACCTTACGAGCAGTACTTC
TRBV5-8	TRBD1	TRBJ2-2	once	CASSYYWDRNTGELFF	TGTGCCAGCAGCTACTACTGGGACAGAAACACCGGGGAGCTGTTTTTT
TRBV10-1	-	TRBJ2-3	-	CATMKWRREVSDTQYF	TGCGCCACCATGAAATGGAGGCGGGAAGTCTCAGATACGCAGTATTTT
TRBV5-6	-	TRBJ1-2	-	CASRVAGLRGYGYTF	TGTGCCAGCAGGGTGGCAGGGCTCAGGGGCTATGGCTACACCTTC
TRBV27	-	TRBJ2-1	-	CASGLLGGGAFF	TGTGCCAGCGGTCTTTTGGGGGGAGGAGCTTTCTTC